A single sample gave rise to the 22 T cell receptor beta chains below, sequenced in a study of T cells in Graves' hyperthyroidism and ophthalmopathy. Amplified TCR beta CDR3 regions derived from RNA transcripts. The HTBI primer set served for first-round RT-PCR of the TCR CDR3. MiXCR, applied by TCRdb to the multiplex PCR reads, yields one record per CDR3 protein. The sample lists 350,000 to 400,000 distinct CDR3 sequences; 15% were seen once. The sequenced material came from blood. The receptors come from a woman between 25 and 40 years old with Graves' hyperthyroidism.

The V call is TRBV25-1, the J call TRBJ2-7, with TRBD2 as a possible D gene (6 bases). V was trimmed by 9 bases and J by 3 bases, leaving 18 bases between them. The CDR3 is 14 amino acids. Germline V gene sequence: CDR1 MGHDK, CDR2 SYGVNS. CDR3 DNA: TGTGCCAGTTCACAAACTAGCCACCTCTACGAGCAGTACTTC. This codes for CASSQTSHLYEQYF.

In its sample, this clonotype was seen a few times. The gene calls are TRBV7-2 and TRBJ2-7; 10 bases agree with TRBD1. Looked up from germline, CDR1 is SGHTA and CDR2 is FQGNSA. V lost 2 bases, J lost 7 bases, and 8 bases stayed unmatched. This CDR3 region has 15 residues. The CDR3 nucleotides read TGTGCCAGCAGCTTAACCGGACAGGGGGGCCGGGAGCAGTACTTC. Encoded protein: CASSLTGQGGREQYF. Filled out from reference TRBV7-2 and TRBJ2-7, the complete variable domain reads GAGVSQSPSNKVTEKGKDVELRCDPISGHTALYWYRQSLGQGLEFLIYFQGNSAPDKSGLPSDRFSAERTGGSVSTLTIQRTQQEDSAVYLCASSLTGQGGREQYFGPGTRLTVT.

This clonotype was observed at least ten times. The rearrangement uses TRBV7-9 and TRBJ2-5; D may correspond to TRBD1 or TRBD2 (6 bases each). V gave up 11 bases and J gave up 5 bases, with 15 bases separating them. Looked up from germline, CDR1 is SEHNR and CDR2 is FQNEAQ (reference sequence). The CDR3 is 12 residues long. The CDR3 bases are TGTGCCGGGGGGCCGTTAGAGGAGACCCAGTACTTC. It encodes CAGGPLEETQYF.

This clonotype was counted ten times or more. V and J are TRBV7-2 and TRBJ2-5; TRBD1 agrees at 9 bases. V was clipped by 5 bases and J by 5 bases; unmatched bases: 3. The CDR3 loop spans 13 amino acids. Looked up from germline, CDR1 is SGHTA and CDR2 is FQGNSA. The CDR3 DNA reads TGTGCCAGCAGCCGGACAGGGGACGAGACCCAGTACTTC. Translation gives CASSRTGDETQYF.

The table lists this clonotype with a few counts. The V gene is TRBV30, the J gene TRBJ1-4; D remains unclear. Germline V gives CDR1 GTSNPN, CDR2 SVGIG (reference sequence). Trimming took 1 base from V and 4 from J, leaving 13 bases between them. This CDR3 has 15 amino acids. Written as DNA, the CDR3 is TGTGCCTGGAGTGCCCCCTCTAAGGGTAATGAAAAACTGTTTTTT. Translating gives CAWSAPSKGNEKLFF.

This clonotype has ten or more counts. The chain recombines TRBV3-1 with TRBJ2-3; D remains unclear. Per germline, CDR1 LGHDT and CDR2 YNNKEL (reference sequence). Trimming cost V 4 bases and J 2 bases, with 7 bases left between them. There are 13 residues in the CDR3. This CDR3 is CASSPGPTDTQYF. The CDR3 coding sequence is TGTGCCAGCAGCCCCGGCCCCACAGATACGCAGTATTTT.

This chain connects TRBV6-1 to TRBJ2-1; D is tentatively TRBD1 or TRBD2 (5 bases each). V was clipped by 10 bases and J by 0 bases, with 13 bases between them. The germline gives CDR1 MNHNS, CDR2 SASEGT. This CDR3 is built from 14 residues. Written as DNA, the CDR3 is TGTGCCACGGTGCCAGGGACCTCCTACAATGAGCAGTTCTTC. This codes for CATVPGTSYNEQFF.

The rearrangement links TRBV25-1 to TRBJ2-5, with 9 bases that match TRBD2. The CDR3 runs to 16 residues. Germline CDR1 and CDR2: MGHDK and SYGVNS. Trimming took 6 bases from V and 5 from J; bases not matched to a gene: 13. CDR3 coding DNA: TGTGCCAGCAGCGAAACACTTGGCGGGAGGGCGGAGACCCAGTACTTC. This translates into CASSETLGGRAETQYF.

This chain connects TRBV6-1 to TRBJ2-3, with a weak D call TRBD2 (5 bases). The germline gives CDR1 MNHNS, CDR2 SASEGT. V lost 7 bases and J lost 5, with 7 bases in between. The length of the CDR3 is 11 residues. The CDR3 loop reads CASKRGDTQYF. The CDR3 nucleotides read TGTGCCAGCAAACGGGGAGATACGCAGTATTTT.

This chain connects TRBV5-6 to TRBJ2-2; possibly TRBD2 for D (6 bases). Trimming took off 3 bases at V and 3 bases at J, with 6 bases between the two ends. This CDR3 spans 13 amino acids. CDR1 and CDR2 (germline): SGHDT, YYEEEE. The CDR3 nucleotides are TGTGCCAGCAGCTGGGGGGACACCGGGGAGCTGTTTTTT. Its translation: CASSWGDTGELFF.

In its sample, this clonotype was seen many times. J is TRBJ2-7 and V is TRBV3-1; TRBD2 aligns across 9 bases. V lost 4 bases, J lost 5 bases, and 3 bases stayed unmatched. This CDR3 comprises 13 residues. CDR1 and CDR2 from the germline V gene are LGHDT and YNNKEL (reference sequence). In nucleotides, the CDR3 is TGTGCCAGCAGCCCTAGCGGGACCCACGAGCAGTACTTC. Its translation: CASSPSGTHEQYF.

This clonotype was observed many times. This chain links TRBV7-9 with TRBJ1-5; no clear D gene. This CDR3 region has 12 residues. The germline V and J ends were trimmed by 1 base and 5 bases, with 3 bases remaining between them. Germline CDR1 and CDR2: SEHNR and FQNEAQ (reference sequence). CDR3 loop: CASSLDYQPQHF. The CDR3 coding sequence is TGTGCCAGCAGCTTAGATTATCAGCCCCAGCATTTT.

This clonotype was seen many times. The rearrangement uses TRBV13 and TRBJ2-1, with TRBD2 identical over 9 bases. This CDR3 is built from 15 residues. With V trimmed by 5 bases and J by 5 bases, 7 bases remained unmatched. Germline lookup yields CDR1 PRHDT and CDR2 FYEKMQ (reference sequence). DNA for the CDR3: TGTGCCAGCAGCCAGAATAGCGGGAGCAACAATGAGCAGTTCTTC. This sequence encodes CASSQNSGSNNEQFF.

This clonotype was picked up one time. This sequence joins TRBV10-3 and TRBJ2-3; D might be TRBD1 or TRBD2, each matching 5 bases. CDR1 is ENHRY and CDR2 is SYGVKD in the germline V gene. This CDR3 spans 13 amino acids. V dropped 7 bases and J dropped 3 bases, with 11 bases sitting between them. Here the CDR3 DNA reads TGTGCCATCACTGGGGACCGAACAGATACGCAGTATTTT. Its protein product is CAITGDRTDTQYF.

This clonotype has ten or more counts. The J gene is TRBJ2-2, the V gene TRBV28, with 9 bases fitting TRBD2. Germline CDR1 reads MDHEN; CDR2 reads SYDVKM. The CDR3 is 17 amino acids. V shed 3 bases, J shed 1 base, and the junction held 6 bases outside the gene matches. CDR3 nucleotide sequence: TGTGCCAGCAGTTTCCCCGGACTAGCGTTGAACACCGGGGAGCTGTTTTTT. It encodes CASSFPGLALNTGELFF.

This sequence joins TRBV13 and TRBJ2-1, with 10 bases fitting TRBD2. The CDR3 contains 14 residues. Trimming removed 7 bases from V and 5 bases from J; junction bases left unmatched: 5. Germline lookup yields CDR1 PRHDT and CDR2 FYEKMQ (reference sequence). The CDR3 is CASKGLAENNEQFF. As DNA, the CDR3 is TGTGCCAGCAAAGGACTAGCGGAGAACAATGAGCAGTTCTTC.

The chain is built from TRBV6-2 or TRBV6-3 and TRBJ2-1; perhaps TRBD2 as D (6 bases). Germline assignment: CDR1 MNHEY and CDR2 SVGEGT. This CDR3 is built from 15 residues. V shed 1 base and J shed 4 bases, with 11 bases lying between them. The CDR3 spells CASSYLAEDYNEQFF. The CDR3, as DNA: TGTGCCAGCAGTTACTTAGCGGAGGATTACAATGAGCAGTTCTTC.

At least ten counts were recorded for this clonotype. This chain connects TRBV20-1 to TRBJ1-1; D not certain. From germline, CDR1 is DFQATT and CDR2 SNEGSKA (reference sequence). The V gene lost 2 bases and the J gene lost 1 base, with 14 bases spanning the gap. This CDR3 is built from 15 residues. The CDR3 loop is CSARIAQRGNTEAFF. CDR3 nucleotides: TGCAGTGCTAGAATAGCTCAACGGGGGAACACTGAAGCTTTCTTT.

J is TRBJ1-1 and V is TRBV4-2, with a possible D match to TRBD1 (5 bases). Trimming took off 0 bases at V and 8 bases at J, with 13 bases between the two ends. CDR1 is LGHNA, CDR2 YNFKEQ, per germline. The CDR3 extends over 14 amino acids. CDR3 amino acids: CASSQDPRDGEAFF. The CDR3 region has the DNA TGTGCCAGCAGCCAAGATCCCCGGGACGGCGAAGCTTTCTTT.

V and J are TRBV10-2 and TRBJ2-2; D ambiguous. Germline CDR1 WSHSY, CDR2 SAAADI. This CDR3 comprises 14 residues. V lost 4 bases to trimming and J lost 1 base, with 7 bases between them. The chain's CDR3 is CASSAAENTGELFF. CDR3 nucleotide sequence: TGCGCCAGCAGTGCGGCGGAGAACACCGGGGAGCTGTTTTTT.

V usage is TRBV12-3 or TRBV12-4 and J usage is TRBJ2-7, with D hard to call. The CDR3 spans 14 residues. Trimming removed 4 bases at V and 1 base at J, with 11 bases between. CDR3 residues: CASSSSTRSYEQYF. DNA for the CDR3: TGTGCCAGCAGTTCCAGCACACGTTCCTACGAGCAGTACTTC.

At least ten counts were recorded for this clonotype. The CDR3 DNA sequence: TGTGCCAGTTGGGGGGGACTATTCTACAATGAGCAGTTCTTC. Protein: CASWGGLFYNEQFF. The genes are TRBV28 and TRBJ2-1; 7 bases map to TRBD2. V shed 9 bases and J 3 bases; nucleotides not matched to a gene: 8. Germline CDR1 MDHEN, CDR2 SYDVKM. The CDR3 totals 14 residues. The full variable domain, in which reference TRBV28 and TRBJ2-1 provide the parts outside the CDR3, is DVKVTQSSRYLVKRTGEKVFLECVQDMDHENMFWYRQDPGLGLRLIYFSYDVKMKEKGDIPEGYSVSREKKERFSLILESASTNQTSMYLCASWGGLFYNEQFFGPGTRLTVL.